What follows are 3 T cell receptor beta chains derived from one specimen sequenced in a study of blood T cell repertoires in COVID-19. Produced via immunoSEQ multiplex PCR; TCRdb's table is partial and in-frame only. Altogether about 110,000 clones are present, roughly 84% being singletons, with the ten largest covering roughly 1.5%. The specimen was peripheral blood. The receptors stem from a man aged 35-49 years with acute or convalescent COVID-19.

The chain combines TRBV27 with TRBJ2-4, with 7 bases matching TRBD1. Germline CDR1 is MNHEY and CDR2 is SMNVEV (reference sequence). J was trimmed by 1 base and V by 8 bases; bases with no gene match: 2. This CDR3 is built from 13 residues. Written as DNA, the CDR3 is TGTGCCAGCGTCAGGGGGGCCAAAAACATTCAGTACTTC. Protein: CASVRGAKNIQYF.

The chain links TRBV6-5 to TRBJ2-1, with 7 bases lining up with TRBD2. J was trimmed by 7 bases and V by 7 bases; bases with no gene match: 13. CDR1 and CDR2 from the germline V gene are MNHEY and SVGAGI. This CDR3 comprises 15 residues. The CDR3 here is CASTLTSRGGNEQFF. CDR3 nucleotides: TGTGCCAGCACCCTGACTAGCCGCGGTGGTAATGAGCAGTTCTTC.

The V call is TRBV7-2, the J call TRBJ2-3, with a tentative D call TRBD1 (6 bases). The CDR3 is 13 amino acids. V was shortened by 4 bases and J by 4 bases, with 9 bases between the two germline ends. Germline V gene lookup returns CDR1 SGHTA and CDR2 FQGNSA. The CDR3 bases are TGTGCCAGCAGCTCCTGGACAGCAGATACGCAGTATTTT. The encoded protein is CASSSWTADTQYF.